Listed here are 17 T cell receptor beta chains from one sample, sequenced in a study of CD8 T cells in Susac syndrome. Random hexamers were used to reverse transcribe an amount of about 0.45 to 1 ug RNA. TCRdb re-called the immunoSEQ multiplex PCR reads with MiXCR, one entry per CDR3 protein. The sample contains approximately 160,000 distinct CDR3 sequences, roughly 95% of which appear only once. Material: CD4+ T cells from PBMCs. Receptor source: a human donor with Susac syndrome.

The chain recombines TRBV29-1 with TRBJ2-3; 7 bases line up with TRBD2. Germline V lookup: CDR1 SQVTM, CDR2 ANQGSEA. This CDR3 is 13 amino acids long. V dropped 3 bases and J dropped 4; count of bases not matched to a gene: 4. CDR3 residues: CSVEVGGSDTQYF. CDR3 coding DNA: TGCAGCGTTGAGGTGGGGGGGTCAGATACGCAGTATTTT.

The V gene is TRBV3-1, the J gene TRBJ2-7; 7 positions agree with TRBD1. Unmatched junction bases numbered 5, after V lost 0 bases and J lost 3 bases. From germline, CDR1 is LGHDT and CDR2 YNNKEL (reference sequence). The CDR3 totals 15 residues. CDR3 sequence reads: CASSQELGQFYEQYF. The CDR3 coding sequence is TGTGCCAGCAGCCAAGAATTGGGACAGTTCTACGAGCAGTACTTC.

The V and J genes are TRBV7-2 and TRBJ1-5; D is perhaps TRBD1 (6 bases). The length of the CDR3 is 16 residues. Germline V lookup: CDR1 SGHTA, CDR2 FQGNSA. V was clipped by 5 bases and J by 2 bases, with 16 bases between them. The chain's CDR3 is CASSLPAGAGNQPQHF. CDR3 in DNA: TGTGCCAGCAGCCTCCCTGCGGGGGCTGGCAATCAGCCCCAGCATTTT.

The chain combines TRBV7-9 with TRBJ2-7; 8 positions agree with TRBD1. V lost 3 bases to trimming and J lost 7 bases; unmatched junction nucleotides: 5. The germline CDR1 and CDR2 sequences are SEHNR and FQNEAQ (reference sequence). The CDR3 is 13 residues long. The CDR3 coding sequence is TGTGCCAGCAGCTTCCTGGACAGGGAAGAGCAGTACTTC. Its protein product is CASSFLDREEQYF.

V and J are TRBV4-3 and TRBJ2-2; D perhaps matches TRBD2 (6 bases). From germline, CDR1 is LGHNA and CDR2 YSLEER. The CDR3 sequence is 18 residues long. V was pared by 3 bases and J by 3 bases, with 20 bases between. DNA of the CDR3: TGCGCCAGCAGCCAGGAGAGGGCCGGGAGAGTCGACACCGGGGAGCTGTTTTTT. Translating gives CASSQERAGRVDTGELFF.

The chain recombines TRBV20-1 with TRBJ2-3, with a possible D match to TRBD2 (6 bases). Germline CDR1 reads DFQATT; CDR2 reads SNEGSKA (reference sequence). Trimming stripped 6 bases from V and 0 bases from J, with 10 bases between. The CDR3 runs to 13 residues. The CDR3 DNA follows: TGCAGTGCCATGCGGGGTAGCACAGATACGCAGTATTTT. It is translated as CSAMRGSTDTQYF.

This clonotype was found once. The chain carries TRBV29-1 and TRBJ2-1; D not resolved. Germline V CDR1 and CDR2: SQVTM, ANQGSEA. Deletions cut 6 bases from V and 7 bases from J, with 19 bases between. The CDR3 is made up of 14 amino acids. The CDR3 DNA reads TGCAGCGTGGGTGGGCAGCTCCTGACGAATGAGCAGTTCTTC. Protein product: CSVGGQLLTNEQFF.

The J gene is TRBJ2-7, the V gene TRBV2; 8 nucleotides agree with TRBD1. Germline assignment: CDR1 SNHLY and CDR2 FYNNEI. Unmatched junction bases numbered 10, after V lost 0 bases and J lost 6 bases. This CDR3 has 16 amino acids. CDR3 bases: TGTGCCAGCAGTGAAGCCCCCCGACAGGGGACTGGCGAGCAGTACTTC. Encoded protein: CASSEAPRQGTGEQYF.

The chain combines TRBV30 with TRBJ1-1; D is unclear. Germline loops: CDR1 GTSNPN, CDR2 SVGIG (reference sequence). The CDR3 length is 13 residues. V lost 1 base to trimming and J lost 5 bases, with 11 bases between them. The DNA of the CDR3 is TGTGCCTGGAGTGGACGGACCGAGACTGAAGCTTTCTTT. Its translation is CAWSGRTETEAFF.

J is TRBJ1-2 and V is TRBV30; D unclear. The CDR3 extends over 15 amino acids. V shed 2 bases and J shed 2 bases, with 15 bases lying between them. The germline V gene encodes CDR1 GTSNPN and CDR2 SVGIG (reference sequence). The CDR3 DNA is TGTGCCTGGAGTATACATCAGGAGGCCAACTATGGCTACACCTTC. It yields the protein CAWSIHQEANYGYTF.

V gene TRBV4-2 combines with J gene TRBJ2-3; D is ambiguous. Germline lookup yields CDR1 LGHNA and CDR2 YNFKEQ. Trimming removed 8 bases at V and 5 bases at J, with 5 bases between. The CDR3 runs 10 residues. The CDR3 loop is CASSGDTQYF. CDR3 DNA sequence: TGTGCCAGCTCGGGAGATACGCAGTATTTT.

This CDR3 is CASSQETSGRPEYF. CDR3 nucleotide sequence: TGCGCCAGCAGCCAGGAGACTAGCGGGAGACCGGAGTACTTC. This chain uses TRBV4-3 with TRBJ2-7; 12 bases match TRBD2. This CDR3 comprises 14 residues. V shed 3 bases and J 11 bases; nucleotides not matched to a gene: 8. CDR1 is LGHNA, CDR2 YSLEER, per germline.

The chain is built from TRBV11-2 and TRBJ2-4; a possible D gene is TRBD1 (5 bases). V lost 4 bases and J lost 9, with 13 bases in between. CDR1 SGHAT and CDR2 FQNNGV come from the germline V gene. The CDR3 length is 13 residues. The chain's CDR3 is CASSSNLGPIQYF. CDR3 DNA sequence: TGTGCCAGCAGCTCAAACCTGGGGCCCATTCAGTACTTC.

CDR3 sequence (DNA): TGCAGTGCTAGAGATCGGGGCAATGAGCAGTTCTTC. Translated: CSARDRGNEQFF. This chain uses TRBV20-1 with TRBJ2-1; tentative D call: TRBD2 (5 bases). Germline CDR1 is DFQATT and CDR2 is SNEGSKA (reference sequence). V dropped 0 bases and J dropped 6 bases, with 6 bases sitting between them. There are 12 residues in the CDR3.

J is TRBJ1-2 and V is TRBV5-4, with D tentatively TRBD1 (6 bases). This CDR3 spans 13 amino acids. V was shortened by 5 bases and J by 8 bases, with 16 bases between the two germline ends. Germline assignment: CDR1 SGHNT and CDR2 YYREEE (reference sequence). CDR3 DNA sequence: TGTGCCAGCAGGGCGCGGGGGCGCGGGGGCTACACCTTC. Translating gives CASRARGRGGYTF.

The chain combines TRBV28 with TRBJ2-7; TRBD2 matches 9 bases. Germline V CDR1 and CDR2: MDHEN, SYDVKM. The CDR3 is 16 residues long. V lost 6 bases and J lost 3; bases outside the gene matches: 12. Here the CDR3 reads CASSPGAAGGGYEQYF. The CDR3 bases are TGTGCCAGCAGCCCCGGGGCCGCGGGAGGGGGCTACGAGCAGTACTTC.

This CDR3 is CASSGGGGRETQYF. As DNA, the CDR3 is TGTGCCAGCAGCGGTGGGGGAGGGCGAGAGACCCAGTACTTC. The chain combines TRBV11-2 with TRBJ2-5; 7 bases agree with TRBD2. CDR3 size: 14 residues. V was clipped by 5 bases and J by 4 bases; unmatched bases: 7. Germline CDR1 SGHAT, CDR2 FQNNGV.